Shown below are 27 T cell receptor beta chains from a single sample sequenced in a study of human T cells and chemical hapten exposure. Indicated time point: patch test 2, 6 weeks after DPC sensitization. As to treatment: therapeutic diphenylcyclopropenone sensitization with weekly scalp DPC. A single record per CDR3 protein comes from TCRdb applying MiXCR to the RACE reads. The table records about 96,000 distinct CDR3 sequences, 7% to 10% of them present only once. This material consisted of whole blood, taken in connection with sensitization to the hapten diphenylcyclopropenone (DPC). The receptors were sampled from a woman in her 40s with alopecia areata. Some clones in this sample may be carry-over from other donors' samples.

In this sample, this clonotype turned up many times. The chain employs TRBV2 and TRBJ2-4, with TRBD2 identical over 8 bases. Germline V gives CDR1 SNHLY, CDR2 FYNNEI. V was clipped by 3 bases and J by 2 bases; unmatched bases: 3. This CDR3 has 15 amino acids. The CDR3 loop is CASSDPGGSKNIQYF. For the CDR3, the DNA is TGTGCCAGCAGTGACCCGGGGGGGTCCAAAAACATTCAGTACTTC.

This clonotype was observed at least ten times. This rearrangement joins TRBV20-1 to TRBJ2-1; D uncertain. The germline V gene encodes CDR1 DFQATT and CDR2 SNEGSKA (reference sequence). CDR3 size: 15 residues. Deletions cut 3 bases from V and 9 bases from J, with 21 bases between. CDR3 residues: CSASYLAFSPGEQFF. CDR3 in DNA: TGCAGTGCTAGTTATCTGGCTTTTTCCCCCGGTGAGCAGTTCTTC.

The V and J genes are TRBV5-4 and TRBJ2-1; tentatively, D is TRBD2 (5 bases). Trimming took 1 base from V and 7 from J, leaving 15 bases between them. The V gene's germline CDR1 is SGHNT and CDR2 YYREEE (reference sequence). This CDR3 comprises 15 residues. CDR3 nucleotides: TGTGCCAGCAGCTTGTCCAGCTTAACGGGGAATGAGCAGTTCTTC. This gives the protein CASSLSSLTGNEQFF.

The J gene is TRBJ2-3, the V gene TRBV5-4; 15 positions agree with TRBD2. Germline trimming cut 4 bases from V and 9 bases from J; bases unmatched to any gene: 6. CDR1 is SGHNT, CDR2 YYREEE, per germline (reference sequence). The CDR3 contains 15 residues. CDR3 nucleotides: TGTGCCAGCAGCGGGACTAGCGGGAGGATAGGCACGCAGTATTTT. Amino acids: CASSGTSGRIGTQYF.

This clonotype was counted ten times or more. Here the CDR3 reads CASSLGWQDTAFF. CDR3 coding DNA: TGCGCCAGCAGCTTGGGGTGGCAGGACACAGCTTTCTTT. V usage is TRBV5-1 and J usage is TRBJ1-1, with D perhaps TRBD1 (5 bases). V shed 0 bases and J shed 10 bases, with 13 bases lying between them. The germline V gene has CDR1 SGHRS and CDR2 YFSETQ. The CDR3 sequence is 13 residues long.

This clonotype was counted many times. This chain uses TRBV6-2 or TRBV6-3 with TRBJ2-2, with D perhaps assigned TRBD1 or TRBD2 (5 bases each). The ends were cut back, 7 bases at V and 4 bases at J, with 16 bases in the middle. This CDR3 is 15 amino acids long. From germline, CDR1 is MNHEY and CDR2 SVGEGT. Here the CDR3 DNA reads TGTGCCAGCACCGACGTAGATGGGGGCACCGGGGAGCTGTTTTTT. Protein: CASTDVDGGTGELFF.

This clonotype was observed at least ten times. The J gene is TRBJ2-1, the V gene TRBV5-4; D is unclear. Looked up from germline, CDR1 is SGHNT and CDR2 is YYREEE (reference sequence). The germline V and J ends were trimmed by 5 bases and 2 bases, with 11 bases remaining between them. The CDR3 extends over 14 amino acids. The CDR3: CASSPSGPYNEQFF. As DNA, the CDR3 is TGTGCCAGCAGTCCGTCAGGTCCCTACAATGAGCAGTTCTTC.

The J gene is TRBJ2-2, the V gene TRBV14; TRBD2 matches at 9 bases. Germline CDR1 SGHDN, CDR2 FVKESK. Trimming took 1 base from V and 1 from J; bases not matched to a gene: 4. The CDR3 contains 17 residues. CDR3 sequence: CASSQARTSENTGELFF. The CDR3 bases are TGTGCCAGCAGCCAAGCGCGGACTAGCGAGAACACCGGGGAGCTGTTTTTT.

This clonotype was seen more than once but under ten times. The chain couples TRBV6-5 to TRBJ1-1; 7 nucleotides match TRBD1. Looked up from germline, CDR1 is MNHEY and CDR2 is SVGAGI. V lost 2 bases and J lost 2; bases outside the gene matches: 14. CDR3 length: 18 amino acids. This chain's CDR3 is CASSYLLRPGQPNTEAFF. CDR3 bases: TGTGCCAGCAGTTACCTACTACGTCCGGGACAGCCAAACACTGAAGCTTTCTTT.

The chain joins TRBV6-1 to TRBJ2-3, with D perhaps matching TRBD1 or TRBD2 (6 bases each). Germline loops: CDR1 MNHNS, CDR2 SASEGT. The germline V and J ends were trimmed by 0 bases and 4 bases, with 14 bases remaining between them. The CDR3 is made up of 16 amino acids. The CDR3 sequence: CASSEALGGGADTQYF. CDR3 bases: TGTGCCAGCAGTGAAGCGCTAGGGGGAGGCGCAGATACGCAGTATTTT.

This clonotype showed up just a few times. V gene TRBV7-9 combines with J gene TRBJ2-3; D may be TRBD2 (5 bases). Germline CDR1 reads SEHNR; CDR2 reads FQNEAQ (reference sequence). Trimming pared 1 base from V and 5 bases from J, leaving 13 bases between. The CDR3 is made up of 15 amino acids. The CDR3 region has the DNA TGTGCCAGCAGCTTAGTATCTTCGGGGAAAGATACGCAGTATTTT. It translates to CASSLVSSGKDTQYF.

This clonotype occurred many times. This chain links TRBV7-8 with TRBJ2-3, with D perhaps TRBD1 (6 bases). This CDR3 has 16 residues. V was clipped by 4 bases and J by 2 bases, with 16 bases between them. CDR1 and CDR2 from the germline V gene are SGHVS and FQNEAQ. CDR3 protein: CASSSLGGIHTDTQYF. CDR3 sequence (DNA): TGTGCCAGCAGCTCCCTAGGGGGAATTCACACAGATACGCAGTATTTT.

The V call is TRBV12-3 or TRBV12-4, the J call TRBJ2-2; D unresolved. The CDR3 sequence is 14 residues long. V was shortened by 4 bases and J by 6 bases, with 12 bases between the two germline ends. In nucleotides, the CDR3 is TGTGCCAGCAGTTCAATTAACGCGGCCGGGGAGCTGTTTTTT. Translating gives CASSSINAAGELFF.

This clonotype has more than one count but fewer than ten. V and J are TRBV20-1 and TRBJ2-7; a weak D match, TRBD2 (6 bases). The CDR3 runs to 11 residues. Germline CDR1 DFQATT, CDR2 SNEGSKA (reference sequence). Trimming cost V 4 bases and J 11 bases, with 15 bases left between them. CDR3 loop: CSATSGGVEYF. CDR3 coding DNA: TGCAGTGCTACATCGGGCGGGGTAGAGTACTTC.

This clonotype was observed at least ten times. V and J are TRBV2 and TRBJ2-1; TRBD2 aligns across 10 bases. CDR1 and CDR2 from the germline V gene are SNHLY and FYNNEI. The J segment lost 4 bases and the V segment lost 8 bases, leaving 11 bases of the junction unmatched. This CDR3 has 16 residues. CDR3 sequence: CASGVTGTSAYNEQFF. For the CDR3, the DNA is TGTGCCAGCGGGGTTACCGGGACTAGCGCTTACAATGAGCAGTTCTTC.

The CDR3 reads CASSQDPGFWSSYEQYF. CDR3 coding DNA: TGTGCCAGCAGCCAAGATCCCGGGTTCTGGAGCTCCTACGAGCAGTACTTC. The rearrangement joins TRBV4-2 to TRBJ2-7; no clear D. CDR1 LGHNA and CDR2 YNFKEQ come from the germline V gene. The germline V and J ends were trimmed by 0 bases and 0 bases, with 15 bases remaining between them. The CDR3 has 17 amino acids.

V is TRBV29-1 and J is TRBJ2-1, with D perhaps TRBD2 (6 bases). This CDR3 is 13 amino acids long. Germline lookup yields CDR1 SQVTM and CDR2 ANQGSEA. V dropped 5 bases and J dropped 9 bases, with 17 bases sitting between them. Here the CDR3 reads CSVLGGIWREQFF. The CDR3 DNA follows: TGCAGCGTTCTAGGCGGGATATGGCGTGAGCAGTTCTTC.

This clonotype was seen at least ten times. Written as DNA, the CDR3 is TGCAGCGTTGAAATTGGGAGCTCCTACGAGCAGTACTTC. Amino acid sequence: CSVEIGSSYEQYF. The gene calls are TRBV29-1 and TRBJ2-7, with D maybe TRBD2 (5 bases). The CDR3 spans 13 residues. Germline-derived CDR1 and CDR2 are SQVTM and ANQGSEA. V was cut by 2 bases and J by 0 bases, with 8 bases left in between.

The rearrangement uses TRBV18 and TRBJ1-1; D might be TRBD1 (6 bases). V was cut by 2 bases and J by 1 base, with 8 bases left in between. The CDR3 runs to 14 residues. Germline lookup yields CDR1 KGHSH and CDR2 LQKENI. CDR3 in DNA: TGTGCCAGCTCACCAGGGACAAGGAACACTGAAGCTTTCTTT. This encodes CASSPGTRNTEAFF. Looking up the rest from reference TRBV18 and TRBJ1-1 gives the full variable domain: NAGVMQNPRHLVRRRGQEARLRCSPMKGHSHVYWYRQLPEEGLKFMVYLQKENIIDESGMPKERFSAEFPKEGPSILRIQQVVRGDSAAYFCASSPGTRNTEAFFGQGTRLTVV.

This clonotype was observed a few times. In DNA, the CDR3 is TGCAGTGCTATCCCCTTCTCCTACAATGAGCAGTTCTTC. Its translation is CSAIPFSYNEQFF. This sequence joins TRBV20-1 and TRBJ2-1; the D is unclear. The CDR3 sequence is 13 residues long. Trimming took off 4 bases at V and 0 bases at J, with 7 bases between the two ends. Germline CDR1 and CDR2: DFQATT and SNEGSKA (reference sequence).

The CDR3 reads CASSSGGHRSSYNSPLHF. As DNA, the CDR3 is TGTGCCAGCAGTTCAGGGGGGCACAGGAGCTCCTATAATTCACCCCTCCACTTT. The gene calls are TRBV27 and TRBJ1-6; 7 bases are a match to TRBD1. The CDR3 length is 18 residues. Germline CDR1 MNHEY, CDR2 SMNVEV (reference sequence). Trimming at V came to 4 bases and at J to 0 bases, leaving 9 bases not matched to a gene.

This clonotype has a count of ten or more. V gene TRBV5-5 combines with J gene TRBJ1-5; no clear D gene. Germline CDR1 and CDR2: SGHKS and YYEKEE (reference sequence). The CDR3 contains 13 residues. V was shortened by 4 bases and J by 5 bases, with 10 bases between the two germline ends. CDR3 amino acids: CASSGRSDQPQHF. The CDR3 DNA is TGTGCCAGCAGCGGTCGGTCTGATCAGCCCCAGCATTTT.

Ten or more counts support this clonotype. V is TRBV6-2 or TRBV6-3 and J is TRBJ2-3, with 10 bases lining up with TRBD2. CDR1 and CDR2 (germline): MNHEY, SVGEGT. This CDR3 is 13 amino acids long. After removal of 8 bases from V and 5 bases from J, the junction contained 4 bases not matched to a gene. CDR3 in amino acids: CASGTSEQDTQYF. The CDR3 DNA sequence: TGTGCCAGCGGGACTAGCGAACAAGATACGCAGTATTTT.

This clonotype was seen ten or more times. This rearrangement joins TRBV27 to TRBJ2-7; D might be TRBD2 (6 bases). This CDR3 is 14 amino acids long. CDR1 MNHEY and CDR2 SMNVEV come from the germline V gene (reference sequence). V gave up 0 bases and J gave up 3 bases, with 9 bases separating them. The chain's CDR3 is CASSLSSGGYEQYF. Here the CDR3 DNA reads TGTGCCAGCAGTTTATCTAGCGGAGGCTACGAGCAGTACTTC.

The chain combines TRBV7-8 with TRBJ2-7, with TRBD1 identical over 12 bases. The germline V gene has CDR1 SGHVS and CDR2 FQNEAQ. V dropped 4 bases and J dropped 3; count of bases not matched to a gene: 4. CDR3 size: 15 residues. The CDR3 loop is CASSSGQGAFYEQYF. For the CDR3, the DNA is TGTGCCAGCAGCTCGGGACAGGGGGCGTTCTACGAGCAGTACTTC.

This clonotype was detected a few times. In DNA form, the CDR3 reads TGTGCCAGCAGCGTAACGGGATCCCAAGAGACCCAGTACTTC. Translating gives CASSVTGSQETQYF. This sequence joins TRBV9 and TRBJ2-5; a possible D gene is TRBD2 (5 bases). The germline V gene encodes CDR1 SGDLS and CDR2 YYNGEE. Trimming took 1 base from V and 1 from J, leaving 8 bases between them. The CDR3 is 14 amino acids.

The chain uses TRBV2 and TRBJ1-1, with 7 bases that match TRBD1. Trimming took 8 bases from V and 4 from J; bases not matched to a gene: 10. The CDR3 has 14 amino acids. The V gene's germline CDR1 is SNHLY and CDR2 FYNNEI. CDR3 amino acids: CASGKTGKVTEAFF. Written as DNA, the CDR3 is TGTGCCAGCGGAAAGACAGGGAAGGTCACTGAAGCTTTCTTT.